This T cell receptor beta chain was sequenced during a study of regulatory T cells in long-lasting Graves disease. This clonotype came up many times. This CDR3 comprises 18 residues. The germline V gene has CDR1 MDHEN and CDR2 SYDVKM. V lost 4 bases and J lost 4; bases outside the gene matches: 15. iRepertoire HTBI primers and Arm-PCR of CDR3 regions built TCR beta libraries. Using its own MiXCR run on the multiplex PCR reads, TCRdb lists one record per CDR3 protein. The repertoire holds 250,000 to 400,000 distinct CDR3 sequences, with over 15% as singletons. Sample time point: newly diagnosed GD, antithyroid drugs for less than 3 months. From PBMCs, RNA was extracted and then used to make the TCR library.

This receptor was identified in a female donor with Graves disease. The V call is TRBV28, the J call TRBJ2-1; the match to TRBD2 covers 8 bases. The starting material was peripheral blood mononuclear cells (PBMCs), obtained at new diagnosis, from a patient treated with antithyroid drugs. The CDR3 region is CASSSKTMASGPYNEQFF. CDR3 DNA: TGTGCCAGCAGTTCGAAGACTATGGCTAGCGGGCCTTACAATGAGCAGTTCTTC.